This T cell receptor (beta chain) was found in a study of cytotoxic CD8 clonotypes in ibrutinib-treated CLL. Study summary: The cohort had some 10 relapsed/refractory and around 15 treatment-naive patients, 17 IGHV unmutated. The taking of response samples occurred after a median about 13 months of treatment, with a range of 6 to 36. Findings and caveats of the study: At progression, clonality fell back toward baseline after rising at ibrutinib response.

Worth noting for this clone: The antigen remains unidentified.

Investigators sought sequencing depths of between 1 in 200,000 and 1 in 1 million T cells. Clones were sequenced by immunoSEQ multiplex PCR, and TCRdb holds only the in-frame ones, with some missing. The sample holds about 70,000 clones, 90% seen once. This clonotype originated in a human donor with chronic lymphocytic leukemia. The material sequenced was PBMCs, taken after 12 months of ibrutinib treatment.

DNA for the CDR3: TGTGCCAGCAGCCCTTCCGGACAGGGCACAGATACGCAGTATTTT. Its protein is CASSPSGQGTDTQYF. This rearrangement joins TRBV9 to TRBJ2-3, with TRBD1 matching over 7 bases. The CDR3 consists of 15 residues. V lost 4 bases and J lost 1; bases outside the gene matches: 6. Germline values: CDR1 SGDLS, CDR2 YYNGEE.